Listed here are 22 T cell receptor beta chains from one sample, sequenced in a study of vaccination effects on CD4 cells after COVID-19. Prior to sequencing, the ViraFEST assay stimulated PBMC with viral peptide pools, which expanded the antigen-specific CD4+ T cells. Cultured cells yielded isolated CD4+ T cells after 10 days. Vaccine recipients had no previous SARS-CoV-2 infection; their nucleocapsid antibodies were negative. Profiling relied on immunoSEQ multiplex PCR, and the TCRdb table lists in-frame clones only, not all of them. The sample lists about 55,000 clones; roughly 76% were seen once. The antigens these receptors bind are not known. This sample comprised CD4+ T cells from PBMCs cultured with SARS-CoV-2 spike peptides, obtained before COVID-19 vaccination. These receptors all stem from a human donor who received a COVID-19 vaccine.

This chain connects TRBV27 to TRBJ2-7; D possibly matches TRBD1 or TRBD2 (5 bases each). Germline V gene sequence: CDR1 MNHEY, CDR2 SMNVEV (reference sequence). Trimming took off 4 bases at V and 3 bases at J, with 19 bases between the two ends. The CDR3 has 16 residues. The CDR3 coding sequence is TGTGCCAGCAGTTATAGCAAGTTGAGGGGTCTCTACGAGCAGTACTTC. Its protein product is CASSYSKLRGLYEQYF.

The sample holds a few counts of this clone. This chain joins TRBV5-1 and TRBJ2-2; D may match TRBD1 or TRBD2 (5 bases each). The V and J ends lost 3 bases and 2 bases respectively, with 8 bases between them. The CDR3 covers 14 residues. Germline values: CDR1 SGHRS, CDR2 YFSETQ. In nucleotides, the CDR3 is TGCGCCAGCAGCTCGGGACCTAACACCGGGGAGCTGTTTTTT. Translating it yields CASSSGPNTGELFF.

V usage is TRBV21-1 and J usage is TRBJ2-4; no check of the table's D call, TRBD1, against the DNA was made. TRBV21-1 is an annotated pseudogene. The CDR3 consists of 16 residues. CDR3 coding DNA: TGTGCCAGCACCTTTGACAGCCATCAGGCCAAAAACATTCAGTACTTC. It translates to CASTFDSHQAKNIQYF.

The rearrangement links TRBV19 to TRBJ1-4; a possible D gene is TRBD1 (6 bases). The V gene lost 6 bases and the J gene lost 7 bases, with 18 bases spanning the gap. The CDR3 contains 15 residues. The V gene's germline CDR1 is LNHDA and CDR2 SQIVND (reference sequence). CDR3 region: CASSRGTLRSEKLFF. DNA of the CDR3: TGTGCCAGTAGCCGAGGGACACTCAGATCTGAAAAACTGTTTTTT.

DNA for the CDR3: TGTGCCAGCAGCTTGGGGACTAGTGTTAGAAGGGAAACCGGGGAGCTGTTTTTT. This translates into CASSLGTSVRRETGELFF. The V gene is TRBV5-4, the J gene TRBJ2-2, with 7 bases identical to TRBD2. This CDR3 has 18 amino acids. Germline values: CDR1 SGHNT, CDR2 YYREEE (reference sequence). V lost 0 bases to trimming and J lost 5 bases; unmatched junction nucleotides: 13.

This sequence joins TRBV9 and TRBJ1-6; weak D call: TRBD1 (5 bases). The ends were cut back, 3 bases at V and 9 bases at J, with 19 bases in the middle. Looked up from germline, CDR1 is SGDLS and CDR2 is YYNGEE. This CDR3 is 16 amino acids long. The CDR3 DNA sequence: TGTGCCAGCAGCGCGAGGGCCGGGACTCACAGTTCACCCCTCCACTTT. This translates into CASSARAGTHSSPLHF.

The gene calls are TRBV6-1 and TRBJ1-1; D not resolved. V lost 1 base to trimming and J lost 11 bases, with 14 bases between them. This CDR3 region has 13 residues. The germline V gene has CDR1 MNHNS and CDR2 SASEGT. The CDR3 here is CASSEERLRSAFF. The CDR3 DNA is TGTGCCAGCAGTGAAGAGAGGCTAAGGTCCGCTTTCTTT.

This chain connects TRBV5-1 to TRBJ2-7; a possible D gene is TRBD2 (7 bases). The CDR3 has 17 amino acids. The germline gives CDR1 SGHRS, CDR2 YFSETQ. V was clipped by 5 bases and J by 0 bases, with 21 bases between them. Written as DNA, the CDR3 is TGCGCCAGCAGTTCCAAAGCCGGGGGGCTTATCTCCTACGAGCAGTACTTC. Protein: CASSSKAGGLISYEQYF. Based on the CDR3 plus reference TRBV5-1 and TRBJ2-7, the full variable domain is KAGVTQTPRYLIKTRGQQVTLSCSPISGHRSVSWYQQTPGQGLQFLFEYFSETQRNKGNFPGRFSGRQFSNSRSEMNVSTLELGDSALYLCASSSKAGGLISYEQYFGPGTRLTVT.

The rearrangement links TRBV5-1 to TRBJ2-3; D is unclear. With 3 bases removed from V and 4 bases from J, the gap between germline ends came to 6 bases. Germline lookup yields CDR1 SGHRS and CDR2 YFSETQ. There are 12 residues in the CDR3. CDR3 sequence reads: CASSSSADTQYF. The DNA of the CDR3 is TGCGCCAGCAGCTCTTCTGCAGATACGCAGTATTTT.

The V and J genes are TRBV10-3 and TRBJ2-2, with 10 bases fitting TRBD1. CDR1 ENHRY and CDR2 SYGVKD come from the germline V gene. The CDR3 runs 17 residues. The junction had 8 bases not matched to a gene; V was cut back by 5 bases and J by 2 bases. CDR3 loop: CAISSDRGRGNTGELFF. In DNA, the CDR3 is TGTGCCATCAGTTCGGACAGGGGGAGAGGAAACACCGGGGAGCTGTTTTTT.

This sequence joins TRBV5-1 and TRBJ2-7; TRBD2 matches at 9 bases. CDR3 length: 16 residues. Germline-derived CDR1 and CDR2 are SGHRS and YFSETQ. Losses at the gene ends were 4 bases for V and 6 bases for J; bases not matched to a gene: 14. CDR3 in DNA: TGCGCCAGCAGCCTCTGGTCGGCGGGAGGGCCACGCGAGCAGTACTTC. It yields the protein CASSLWSAGGPREQYF.

The chain uses TRBV19 and TRBJ1-3; the D gene is possibly TRBD1 (5 bases). Trimming took 3 bases from V and 3 from J, leaving 9 bases between them. The germline V gene has CDR1 LNHDA and CDR2 SQIVND (reference sequence). CDR3 length: 14 residues. The CDR3 protein is CASSMRDGGNTIYF. The CDR3 bases are TGTGCCAGTAGTATGAGGGACGGTGGAAACACCATATATTTT.

The rearrangement joins TRBV6-2 or TRBV6-3 to TRBJ2-5; weak D call: TRBD2 (5 bases). Germline CDR1 reads MNHEY; CDR2 reads SVGEGT. Trimming left V 4 bases short and J 7 bases short, with 16 bases between. This CDR3 is 14 amino acids long. The CDR3 is CASSWERFVGTQYF. CDR3 DNA sequence: TGTGCCAGCAGTTGGGAGCGGTTTGTTGGGACCCAGTACTTC.

This chain links TRBV7-2 with TRBJ1-5, with D possibly matching TRBD1 (5 bases). The germline V and J ends were trimmed by 3 bases and 6 bases, with 18 bases remaining between them. From germline, CDR1 is SGHTA and CDR2 FQGNSA. The CDR3 totals 16 residues. CDR3 coding DNA: TGTGCCAGCAGCTTTCTCGGTTCGGCAGGGAGTCAGCCCCAGCATTTT. It yields the protein CASSFLGSAGSQPQHF.

This clone was counted between two and nine times. The V gene is TRBV7-2, the J gene TRBJ2-3; 7 positions agree with TRBD2. V shed 5 bases, J shed 9 bases, and the junction held 11 bases outside the gene matches. The CDR3 covers 14 residues. Per the germline V gene, CDR1 is SGHTA and CDR2 is FQGNSA. Here the CDR3 DNA reads TGTGCCAGCAGCAATATTGGGGGGAGGGCCACGCAGTATTTT. Translating it yields CASSNIGGRATQYF. Supplemented by reference TRBV7-2 and TRBJ2-3, the full variable domain reads GAGVSQSPSNKVTEKGKDVELRCDPISGHTALYWYRQSLGQGLEFLIYFQGNSAPDKSGLPSDRFSAERTGGSVSTLTIQRTQQEDSAVYLCASSNIGGRATQYFGPGTRLTVL.

This clone was observed a handful of times. The rearrangement uses TRBV15 and TRBJ1-5, with D possibly matching TRBD1 (5 bases). The CDR3 totals 15 residues. Germline CDR1 LNHNV, CDR2 YYDKDF (reference sequence). V lost 1 base and J 7 bases, leaving 14 bases between the germline ends. CDR3 sequence reads: CATSRALVEGQPQHF. The CDR3 nucleotides read TGTGCCACCAGCAGAGCCCTCGTGGAGGGGCAGCCCCAGCATTTT.

This chain uses TRBV7-2 with TRBJ2-7, with 11 bases aligning to TRBD2. The CDR3 runs 16 residues. From germline, CDR1 is SGHTA and CDR2 FQGNSA. V lost 5 bases and J lost 2; bases outside the gene matches: 8. For the CDR3, the DNA is TGTGCCAGCAGCCGTGGCGTACTAGCGGGAGCCTACGAGCAGTACTTC. Translating gives CASSRGVLAGAYEQYF.

The genes are TRBV5-4 and TRBJ2-2; 10 bases are a match to TRBD2. The CDR3 has 16 amino acids. CDR1 is SGHNT, CDR2 YYREEE, per germline (reference sequence). V shed 5 bases and J 13 bases; nucleotides not matched to a gene: 17. Written as DNA, the CDR3 is TGTGCCAGCAGGTCTGCAAGTAGCGGGGGGATGGGACCGCTGTTTTTT. As protein: CASRSASSGGMGPLFF.

This clone was seen a handful of times. This CDR3 is CASSLMGGEQFF. The CDR3, as DNA: TGCGCCAGCAGCTTGATGGGGGGGGAGCAGTTCTTC. This chain links TRBV5-1 with TRBJ2-1, with TRBD2 identical over 7 bases. The CDR3 has 12 residues. Trimming cost V 1 base and J 10 bases; bases outside gene matches: 2. From germline, CDR1 is SGHRS and CDR2 YFSETQ.

This clone was seen a few times. This chain joins TRBV3-1 (or the pseudogene TRBV3-2) and TRBJ1-1; 8 nucleotides match TRBD1. CDR1 is LGHDT and CDR2 is YNNKEL in the germline V gene (reference sequence). This CDR3 is built from 17 residues. With V trimmed by 2 bases and J by 5 bases, 13 bases remained unmatched. The CDR3 loop is CASSQLLRGLSGTEAFF. CDR3 sequence (DNA): TGTGCCAGCAGCCAACTCCTCAGGGGGCTCAGCGGGACTGAAGCTTTCTTT.

This sequence joins TRBV7-2 and TRBJ1-2; tentatively, D is TRBD1 (6 bases). The CDR3 is 16 residues long. Germline values: CDR1 SGHTA, CDR2 FQGNSA. Trimming removed 1 base from V and 3 bases from J, with 15 bases in between. In DNA, the CDR3 is TGTGCCAGCAGCTTAGAATCTGGCAGGGGCCACTATGGCTACACCTTC. This encodes CASSLESGRGHYGYTF.

V and J are TRBV6-4 and TRBJ1-1; D is unclear. The CDR3 covers 13 residues. Trimming removed 6 bases from V and 8 bases from J, with 16 bases in between. Per germline, CDR1 MRHNA and CDR2 SNTAGT. The CDR3 sequence is CASRPTPSREAFF. In nucleotides, the CDR3 is TGTGCCAGCAGACCCACACCCTCCCGAGAAGCTTTCTTT.